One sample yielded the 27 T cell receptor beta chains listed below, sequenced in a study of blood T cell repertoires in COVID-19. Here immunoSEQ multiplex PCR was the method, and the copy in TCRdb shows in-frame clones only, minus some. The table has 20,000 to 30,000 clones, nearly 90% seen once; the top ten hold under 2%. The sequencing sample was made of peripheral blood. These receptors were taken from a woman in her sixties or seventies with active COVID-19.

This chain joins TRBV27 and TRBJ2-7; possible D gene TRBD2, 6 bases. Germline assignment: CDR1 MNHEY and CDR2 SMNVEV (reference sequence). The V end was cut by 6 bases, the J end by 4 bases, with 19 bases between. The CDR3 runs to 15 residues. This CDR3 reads CASRDRGGNRYEQYF. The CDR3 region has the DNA TGTGCCAGCAGAGACCGGGGAGGAAATAGATACGAGCAGTACTTC.

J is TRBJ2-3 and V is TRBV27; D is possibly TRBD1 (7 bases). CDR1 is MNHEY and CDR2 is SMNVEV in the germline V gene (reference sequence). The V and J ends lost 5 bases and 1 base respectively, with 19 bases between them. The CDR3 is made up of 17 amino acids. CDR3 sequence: CASSVGGGSEGTDTQYF. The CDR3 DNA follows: TGTGCCAGCAGTGTCGGAGGGGGCTCCGAGGGCACAGATACGCAGTATTTT.

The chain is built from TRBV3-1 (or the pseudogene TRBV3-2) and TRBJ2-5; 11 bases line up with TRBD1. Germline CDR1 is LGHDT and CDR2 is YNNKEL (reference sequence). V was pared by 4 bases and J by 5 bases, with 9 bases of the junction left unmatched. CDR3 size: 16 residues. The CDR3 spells CASSRATGQGAETQYF. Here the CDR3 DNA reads TGTGCCAGCAGCCGAGCGACTGGACAGGGGGCCGAGACCCAGTACTTC.

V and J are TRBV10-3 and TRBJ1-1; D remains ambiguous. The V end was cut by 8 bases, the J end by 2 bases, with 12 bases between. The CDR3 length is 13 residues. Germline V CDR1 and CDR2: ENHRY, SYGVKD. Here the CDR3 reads CAIAPGINTEAFF. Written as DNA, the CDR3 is TGTGCCATCGCCCCCGGGATCAACACTGAAGCTTTCTTT.

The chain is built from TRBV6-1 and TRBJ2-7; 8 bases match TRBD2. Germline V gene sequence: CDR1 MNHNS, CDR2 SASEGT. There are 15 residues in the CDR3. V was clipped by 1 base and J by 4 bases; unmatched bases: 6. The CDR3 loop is CASSEVAGLEYEQYF. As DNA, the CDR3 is TGTGCCAGCAGTGAAGTAGCGGGACTGGAGTACGAGCAGTACTTC.

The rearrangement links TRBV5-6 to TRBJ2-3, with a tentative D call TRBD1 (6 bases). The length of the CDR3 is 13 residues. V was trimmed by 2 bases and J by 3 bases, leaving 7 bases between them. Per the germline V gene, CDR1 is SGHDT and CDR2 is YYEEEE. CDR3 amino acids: CASSFGQTDTQYF. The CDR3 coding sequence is TGTGCCAGCAGCTTCGGACAGACAGATACGCAGTATTTT.

CDR3 nucleotides: TGTGCCAGCAGCTTAGAGGGCAGGGCAAGGGGCCAGTACTTC. Residues: CASSLEGRARGQYF. The chain recombines TRBV7-9 with TRBJ2-5; TRBD1 might be the D (5 bases). CDR3 length: 14 residues. The V and J ends lost 1 base and 10 bases respectively, with 16 bases between them. The germline CDR1 and CDR2 sequences are SEHNR and FQNEAQ (reference sequence).

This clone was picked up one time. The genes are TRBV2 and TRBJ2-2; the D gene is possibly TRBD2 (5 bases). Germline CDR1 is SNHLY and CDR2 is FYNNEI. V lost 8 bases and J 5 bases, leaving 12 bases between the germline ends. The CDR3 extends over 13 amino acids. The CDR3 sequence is CASRWTDTGELFF. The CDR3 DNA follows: TGTGCCAGCCGATGGACTGATACCGGGGAGCTGTTTTTT.

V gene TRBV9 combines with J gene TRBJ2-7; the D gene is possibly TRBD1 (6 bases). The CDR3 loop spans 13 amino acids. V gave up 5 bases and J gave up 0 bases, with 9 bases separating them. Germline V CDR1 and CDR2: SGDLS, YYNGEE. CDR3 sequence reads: CASSWDNSYEQYF. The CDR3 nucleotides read TGTGCCAGCAGTTGGGACAACTCCTACGAGCAGTACTTC.

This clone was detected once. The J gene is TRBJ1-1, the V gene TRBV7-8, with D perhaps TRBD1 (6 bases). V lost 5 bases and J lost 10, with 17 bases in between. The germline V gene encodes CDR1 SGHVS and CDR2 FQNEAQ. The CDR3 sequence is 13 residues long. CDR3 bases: TGTGCCAGCAGCCCCCCGTCAGGGGACGGAGCTTTCTTT. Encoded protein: CASSPPSGDGAFF.

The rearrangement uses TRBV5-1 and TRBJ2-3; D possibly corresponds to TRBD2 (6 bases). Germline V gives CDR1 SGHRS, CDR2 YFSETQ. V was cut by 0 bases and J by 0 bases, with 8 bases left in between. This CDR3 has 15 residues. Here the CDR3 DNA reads TGCGCCAGCAGCTTGGTCGGGGGTAGCACAGATACGCAGTATTTT. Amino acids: CASSLVGGSTDTQYF.

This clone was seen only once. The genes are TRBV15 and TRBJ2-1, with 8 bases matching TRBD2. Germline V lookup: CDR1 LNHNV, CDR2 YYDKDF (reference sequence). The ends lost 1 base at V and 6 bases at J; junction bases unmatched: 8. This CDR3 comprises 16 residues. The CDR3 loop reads CATSRAAGVVGNEQFF. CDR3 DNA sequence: TGTGCCACCAGCAGAGCAGCGGGAGTCGTAGGCAATGAGCAGTTCTTC.

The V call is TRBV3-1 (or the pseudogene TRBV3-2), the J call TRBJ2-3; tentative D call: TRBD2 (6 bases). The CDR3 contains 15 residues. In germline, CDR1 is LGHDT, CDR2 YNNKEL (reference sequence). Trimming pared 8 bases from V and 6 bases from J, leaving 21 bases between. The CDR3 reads CASAERAGSGDTQYF. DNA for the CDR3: TGTGCCAGCGCCGAGCGGGCGGGGTCAGGGGATACGCAGTATTTT.

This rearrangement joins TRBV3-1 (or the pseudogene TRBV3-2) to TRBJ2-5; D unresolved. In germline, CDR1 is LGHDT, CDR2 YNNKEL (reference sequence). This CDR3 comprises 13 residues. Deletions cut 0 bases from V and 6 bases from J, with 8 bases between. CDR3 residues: CASSQDGAQTQYF. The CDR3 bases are TGTGCCAGCAGCCAAGACGGAGCCCAGACCCAGTACTTC.

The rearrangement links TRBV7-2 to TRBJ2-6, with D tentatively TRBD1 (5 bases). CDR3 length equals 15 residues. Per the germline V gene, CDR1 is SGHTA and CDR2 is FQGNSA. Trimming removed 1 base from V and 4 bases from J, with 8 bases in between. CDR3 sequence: CASSLGRVGANVLTF. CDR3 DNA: TGTGCCAGCAGCTTAGGCAGGGTCGGGGCCAACGTCCTGACTTTC.

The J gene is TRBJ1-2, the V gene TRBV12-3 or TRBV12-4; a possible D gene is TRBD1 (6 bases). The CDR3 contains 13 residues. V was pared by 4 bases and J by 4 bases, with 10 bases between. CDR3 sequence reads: CASSSGQFYGYTF. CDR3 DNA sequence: TGTGCCAGCAGTTCCGGACAGTTCTATGGCTACACCTTC.

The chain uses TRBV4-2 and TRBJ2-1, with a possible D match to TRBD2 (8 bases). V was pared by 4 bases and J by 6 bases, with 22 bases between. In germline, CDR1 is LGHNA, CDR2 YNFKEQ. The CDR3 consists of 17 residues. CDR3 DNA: TGTGCCAGCAGCCGAAGGGGGCGGGAGGCCGTCGTCAATGAGCAGTTCTTC. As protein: CASSRRGREAVVNEQFF.

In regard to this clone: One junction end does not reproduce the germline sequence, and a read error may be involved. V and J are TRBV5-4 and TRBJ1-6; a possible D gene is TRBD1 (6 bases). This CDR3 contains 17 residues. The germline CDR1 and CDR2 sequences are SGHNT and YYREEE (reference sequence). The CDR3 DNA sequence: TGTGCCAGCAGCCATGGGGGCGGGGGCCGGAGTAATTCACCCCTCCGCTTT. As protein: CASSHGGGGRSNSPLRF.

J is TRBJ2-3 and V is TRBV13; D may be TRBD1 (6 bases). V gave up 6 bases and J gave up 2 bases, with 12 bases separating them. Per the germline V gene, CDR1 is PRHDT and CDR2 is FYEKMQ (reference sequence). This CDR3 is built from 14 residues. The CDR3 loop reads CASSFRGPTDTQYF. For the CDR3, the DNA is TGTGCCAGCAGTTTCAGGGGACCCACAGATACGCAGTATTTT.

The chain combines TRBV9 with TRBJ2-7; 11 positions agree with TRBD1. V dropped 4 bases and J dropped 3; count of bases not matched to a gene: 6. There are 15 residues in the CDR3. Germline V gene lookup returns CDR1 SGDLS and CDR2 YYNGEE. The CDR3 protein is CASSTGQGADYEQYF. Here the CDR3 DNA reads TGTGCCAGCAGCACTGGACAGGGGGCGGACTACGAGCAGTACTTC.

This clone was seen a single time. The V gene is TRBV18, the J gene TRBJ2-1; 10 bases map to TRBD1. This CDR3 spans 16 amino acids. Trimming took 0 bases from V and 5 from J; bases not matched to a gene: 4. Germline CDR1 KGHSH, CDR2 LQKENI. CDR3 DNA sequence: TGTGCCAGCTCACCACCGACAGGGGGCCCCCACAATGAGCAGTTCTTC. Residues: CASSPPTGGPHNEQFF.

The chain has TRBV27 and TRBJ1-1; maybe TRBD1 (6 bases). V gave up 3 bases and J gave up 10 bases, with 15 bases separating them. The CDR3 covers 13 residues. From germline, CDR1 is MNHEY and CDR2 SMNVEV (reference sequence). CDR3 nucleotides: TGTGCCAGCAGTTTTGGACAGCCAGAAGCAGCTTTCTTT. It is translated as CASSFGQPEAAFF.

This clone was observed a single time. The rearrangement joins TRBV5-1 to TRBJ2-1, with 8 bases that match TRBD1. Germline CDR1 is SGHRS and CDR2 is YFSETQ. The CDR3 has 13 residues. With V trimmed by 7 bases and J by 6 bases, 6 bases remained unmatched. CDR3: CASVLTGGNEQFF. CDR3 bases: TGCGCCAGCGTCCTTACAGGGGGCAATGAGCAGTTCTTC.

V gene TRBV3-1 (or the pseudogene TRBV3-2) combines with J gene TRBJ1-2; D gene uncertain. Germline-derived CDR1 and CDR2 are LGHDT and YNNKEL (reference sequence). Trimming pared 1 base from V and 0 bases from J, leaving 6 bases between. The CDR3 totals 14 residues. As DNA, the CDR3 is TGTGCCAGCAGCCAAGTCTCAGCTAACTATGGCTACACCTTC. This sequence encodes CASSQVSANYGYTF.

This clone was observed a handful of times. CDR3 sequence (DNA): TGTGCCAGCAGTTACCCCAGCAATGAGCAGTTCTTC. This codes for CASSYPSNEQFF. The V call is TRBV6-2 or TRBV6-3, the J call TRBJ2-1, with D unclear. CDR1 and CDR2 (germline): MNHEY, SVGEGT. This CDR3 region has 12 residues. V lost 2 bases and J 6 bases, leaving 5 bases between the germline ends.

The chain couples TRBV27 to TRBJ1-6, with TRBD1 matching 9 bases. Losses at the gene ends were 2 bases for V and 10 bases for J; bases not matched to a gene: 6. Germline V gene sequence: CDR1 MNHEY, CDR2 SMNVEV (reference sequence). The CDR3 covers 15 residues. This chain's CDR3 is CASSLGDRARSPLHF. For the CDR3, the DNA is TGTGCCAGCAGTTTAGGGGACAGGGCCCGGTCACCCCTCCACTTT.

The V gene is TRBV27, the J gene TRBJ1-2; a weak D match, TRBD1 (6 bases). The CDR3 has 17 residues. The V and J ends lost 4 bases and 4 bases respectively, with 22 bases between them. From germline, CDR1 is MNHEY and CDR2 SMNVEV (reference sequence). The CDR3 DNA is TGTGCCAGCAGTTCCGCCGGGACAACTCTTCTGGGCTATGGCTACACCTTC. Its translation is CASSSAGTTLLGYGYTF.